These 20 T cell receptor beta chains were sequenced from one sample in a study of radiotherapy plus CTLA-4 blockade in lung cancer. The table came from immunoSEQ multiplex PCR; TCRdb's copy has only in-frame clones and leaves some out. The table includes 60,000 to 75,000 clones, 65% to 85% detected once. The starting material was peripheral blood, obtained from a patient treated with radiotherapy plus ipilimumab. The receptors here all came from a human donor with non-small cell lung cancer whose response to radiotherapy plus ipilimumab could not be evaluated. Some clones in this sample may be carry-over from other donors' samples.

This sequence joins TRBV28 and TRBJ1-4, with a weak D call TRBD1 (5 bases). Germline-derived CDR1 and CDR2 are MDHEN and SYDVKM. The CDR3 extends over 17 amino acids. Trimming removed 6 bases from V and 1 base from J, with 18 bases in between. The CDR3 coding sequence is TGTGCCAGCAGCCTCGGAAGGGGAGGTAGAACTAATGAAAAACTGTTTTTT. As protein: CASSLGRGGRTNEKLFF.

The rearrangement links TRBV5-1 to TRBJ2-7; possible D gene TRBD1, 6 bases. The germline V gene encodes CDR1 SGHRS and CDR2 YFSETQ. Trimming took off 2 bases at V and 2 bases at J, with 8 bases between the two ends. This CDR3 is 13 amino acids long. CDR3 DNA sequence: TGCGCCAGCAGCTTCGGGACAACCTACGAGCAGTACTTC. Its translation is CASSFGTTYEQYF.

The rearrangement links TRBV2 to TRBJ1-4; 11 nucleotides align to TRBD1. The CDR3 has 16 amino acids. The germline gives CDR1 SNHLY, CDR2 FYNNEI. After removal of 6 bases from V and 3 bases from J, the junction contained 6 bases not matched to a gene. The CDR3: CASSGQGARANEKLFF. The CDR3 DNA reads TGTGCCAGCAGCGGACAGGGGGCTAGGGCTAATGAAAAACTGTTTTTT.

Only a few counts were recorded for this clone. The chain links TRBV30 to TRBJ2-7, with 8 bases that match TRBD1. Losses at the gene ends were 0 bases for V and 3 bases for J; bases not matched to a gene: 4. Germline V CDR1 and CDR2: GTSNPN, SVGIG (reference sequence). The CDR3 loop spans 14 amino acids. The CDR3 bases are TGTGCCTGGAGTGTCCCAGGACAGGGCTACGAGCAGTACTTC. Translating it yields CAWSVPGQGYEQYF.

V is TRBV7-9 and J is TRBJ2-7, with a possible D match to TRBD1 (6 bases). The CDR3 is 15 amino acids. Trimming removed 1 base at V and 2 bases at J, with 12 bases between. Germline V CDR1 and CDR2: SEHNR, FQNEAQ (reference sequence). The CDR3 DNA is TGTGCCAGCAGCTTAGTAGGGGGTCTCCCCTACGAGCAGTACTTC. This codes for CASSLVGGLPYEQYF.

This clone is a singleton in its sample. V usage is TRBV7-2 and J usage is TRBJ2-7, with TRBD2 matching 9 bases. Germline lookup yields CDR1 SGHTA and CDR2 FQGNSA. The ends lost 3 bases at V and 6 bases at J; junction bases unmatched: 6. This CDR3 has 14 amino acids. The chain's CDR3 is CASSLASGEREQYF. The CDR3 nucleotides are TGTGCCAGCAGCTTGGCTAGCGGGGAGCGCGAGCAGTACTTC.

This clone was recorded once. This chain uses TRBV6-5 with TRBJ1-3; D gene unclear. TRBJ2-2 matches the DNA end more closely, so the J call is doubtful. Germline V gene data show CDR1 as MNHEY and CDR2 as SVGAGI. CDR3 length: 13 amino acids. CDR3 DNA sequence: TGTGCCAGCAGTTACCCCTCGCTCGGGGAGCTGTTTTTT. Protein sequence: CASSYPSLGELFF.

This chain joins TRBV10-3 and TRBJ2-3, with a possible D match to TRBD2 (5 bases). CDR1 ENHRY and CDR2 SYGVKD come from the germline V gene. This CDR3 is 11 amino acids long. V lost 11 bases and J lost 4, with 10 bases in between. CDR3 bases: TGTGCCGCGGTTAGCGCAGATACGCAGTATTTT. It specifies CAAVSADTQYF.

The chain couples TRBV10-3 to TRBJ1-6; 7 bases align to TRBD1. Germline CDR1 and CDR2: ENHRY and SYGVKD. Trimming cost V 2 bases and J 7 bases; bases outside gene matches: 8. This CDR3 is built from 16 residues. Here the CDR3 DNA reads TGTGCCATCAGTGAGCCCCCGGGACAGTCCAATTCACCCCTCCACTTT. Residues: CAISEPPGQSNSPLHF.

V usage is TRBV28 and J usage is TRBJ1-1; TRBD1 might be the D (6 bases). The CDR3 is 14 residues long. The V and J ends lost 6 bases and 5 bases respectively, with 16 bases between them. CDR1 is MDHEN, CDR2 SYDVKM, per germline. Here the CDR3 reads CASRITGLGTEAFF. DNA for the CDR3: TGTGCCAGCAGAATCACAGGGCTGGGGACTGAAGCTTTCTTT.

This clone was observed a single time. The CDR3 DNA is TGTGCCAGCAGCTTAGGGACAGGAGGGTCCCTTCCCCCCTACGAGCAGTACTTC. Translation gives CASSLGTGGSLPPYEQYF. The chain links TRBV11-2 to TRBJ2-7, with D possibly being TRBD1 (7 bases). CDR1 is SGHAT, CDR2 FQNNGV, per germline. This CDR3 spans 18 amino acids. The V gene lost 1 base and the J gene lost 2 bases, with 21 bases spanning the gap.

The chain employs TRBV7-2 and TRBJ2-5; 14 bases are a match to TRBD2. Germline V gene lookup returns CDR1 SGHTA and CDR2 FQGNSA. Trimming at V came to 3 bases and at J to 5 bases, leaving 2 bases not matched to a gene. CDR3 length equals 15 residues. In nucleotides, the CDR3 is TGTGCCAGCAGCTTGGGACTAGCGGGGGATGAGACCCAGTACTTC. Translation: CASSLGLAGDETQYF.

With respect to this clone: The germline gene is not matched at one end of the junction; a read error may be the cause. The J gene is TRBJ2-5, the V gene TRBV7-7; 7 bases fit TRBD1. Germline lookup yields CDR1 SSHAT and CDR2 FNYEAQ (reference sequence). The CDR3 covers 14 residues. The CDR3 DNA reads as TGTGCTAGCAGCCCGACAGGGTGGGGAGAGACCCAGTACTTC. Translating gives CASSPTGWGETQYF.

J is TRBJ2-2 and V is TRBV19; 11 bases match TRBD2. The V gene's germline CDR1 is LNHDA and CDR2 SQIVND (reference sequence). The CDR3 spans 17 residues. After removal of 7 bases from V and 0 bases from J, the junction contained 7 bases not matched to a gene. The CDR3: CASIGLAGISNTGELFF. Written as DNA, the CDR3 is TGTGCCAGTATAGGACTAGCGGGTATTTCGAACACCGGGGAGCTGTTTTTT.

The V call is TRBV7-2, the J call TRBJ1-2, with 7 bases matching TRBD1. The length of the CDR3 is 14 residues. V shed 5 bases, J shed 1 base, and the junction held 4 bases outside the gene matches. In germline, CDR1 is SGHTA, CDR2 FQGNSA. CDR3 coding DNA: TGTGCCAGCAGCCCTCAGGGGGGTAACTATGGCTACACCTTC. As protein: CASSPQGGNYGYTF.

There are a few counts of this clone. The chain links TRBV19 to TRBJ1-1; TRBD1 might be the D (5 bases). The length of the CDR3 is 14 residues. CDR1 LNHDA and CDR2 SQIVND come from the germline V gene (reference sequence). The germline V and J ends were trimmed by 7 bases and 0 bases, with 12 bases remaining between them. The CDR3 DNA reads as TGTGCCAGTATTCAGGGTGGGGTGAACACTGAAGCTTTCTTT. Protein: CASIQGGVNTEAFF.

CDR3 loop: CASSADRGYGVNIQYF. The CDR3 coding sequence is TGTGCCAGCAGCGCAGACAGGGGGTACGGGGTGAACATTCAGTACTTC. The rearrangement uses TRBV9 and TRBJ2-4; 9 bases match TRBD1. From germline, CDR1 is SGDLS and CDR2 YYNGEE. The CDR3 spans 16 residues. The J segment lost 7 bases and the V segment lost 3 bases, leaving 11 bases of the junction unmatched. Using reference TRBV9 and TRBJ2-4 for the parts outside the CDR3, the full variable domain is DSGVTQTPKHLITATGQRVTLRCSPRSGDLSVYWYQQSLDQGLQFLIQYYNGEERAKGNILERFSAQQFPDLHSELNLSSLELGDSALYFCASSADRGYGVNIQYFGAGTRLSVL.

V gene TRBV5-6 combines with J gene TRBJ1-5, with a possible D match to TRBD1 (5 bases). Trimming removed 3 bases at V and 1 base at J, with 14 bases between. This CDR3 is 16 amino acids long. CDR1 and CDR2 (germline): SGHDT, YYEEEE. CDR3 amino acids: CASSWEQERSNQPQHF. The CDR3 nucleotides are TGTGCCAGCAGCTGGGAACAGGAGAGGAGCAATCAGCCCCAGCATTTT.

This chain connects TRBV6-5 to TRBJ1-1, with 7 bases matching TRBD1. From germline, CDR1 is MNHEY and CDR2 SVGAGI. The CDR3 spans 13 residues. Trimming removed 7 bases from V and 5 bases from J; junction bases left unmatched: 7. The CDR3 is CASIYRGGTEAFF. For the CDR3, the DNA is TGTGCCAGCATCTACAGGGGAGGAACTGAAGCTTTCTTT.

This chain uses TRBV23-1 with TRBJ1-2, with TRBD1 identical over 7 bases. TRBV23-1 is assigned to the ORF class and has an uncertain function. V shed 7 bases, J shed 2 bases, and the junction held 22 bases outside the gene matches. There are 19 residues in the CDR3. The CDR3 DNA reads TGCGCCAGCACCATTCCCTCGGGTAGGGACAGCCGTTACAACTATGGCTACACCTTC. This encodes CASTIPSGRDSRYNYGYTF.